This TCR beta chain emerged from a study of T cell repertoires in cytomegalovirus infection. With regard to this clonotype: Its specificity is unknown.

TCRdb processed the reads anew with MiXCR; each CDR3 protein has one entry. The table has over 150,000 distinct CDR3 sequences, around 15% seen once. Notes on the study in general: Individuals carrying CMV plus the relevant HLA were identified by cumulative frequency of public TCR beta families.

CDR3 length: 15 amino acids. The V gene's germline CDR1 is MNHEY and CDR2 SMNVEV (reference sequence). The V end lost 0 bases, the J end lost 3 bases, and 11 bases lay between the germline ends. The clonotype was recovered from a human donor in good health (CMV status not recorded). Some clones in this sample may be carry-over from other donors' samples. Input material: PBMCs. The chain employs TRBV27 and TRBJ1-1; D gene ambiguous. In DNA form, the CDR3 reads TGTGCCAGCAGTTTATCCCGGGGATCTCACACTGAAGCTTTCTTT. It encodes CASSLSRGSHTEAFF.